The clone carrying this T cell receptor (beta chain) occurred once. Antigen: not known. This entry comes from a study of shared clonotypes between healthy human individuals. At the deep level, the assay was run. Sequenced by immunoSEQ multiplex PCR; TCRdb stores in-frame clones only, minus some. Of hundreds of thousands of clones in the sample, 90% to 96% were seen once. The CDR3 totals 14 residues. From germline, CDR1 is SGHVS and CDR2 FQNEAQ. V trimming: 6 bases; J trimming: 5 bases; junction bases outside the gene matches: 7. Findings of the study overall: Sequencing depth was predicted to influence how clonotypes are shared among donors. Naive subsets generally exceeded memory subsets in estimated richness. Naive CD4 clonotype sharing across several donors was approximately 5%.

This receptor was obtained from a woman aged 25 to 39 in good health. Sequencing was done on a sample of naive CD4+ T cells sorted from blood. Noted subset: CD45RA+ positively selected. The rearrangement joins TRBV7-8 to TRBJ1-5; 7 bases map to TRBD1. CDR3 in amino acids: CASRTDRVDQPQHF. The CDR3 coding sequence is TGTGCCAGCAGAACTGACAGGGTAGATCAGCCCCAGCATTTT.